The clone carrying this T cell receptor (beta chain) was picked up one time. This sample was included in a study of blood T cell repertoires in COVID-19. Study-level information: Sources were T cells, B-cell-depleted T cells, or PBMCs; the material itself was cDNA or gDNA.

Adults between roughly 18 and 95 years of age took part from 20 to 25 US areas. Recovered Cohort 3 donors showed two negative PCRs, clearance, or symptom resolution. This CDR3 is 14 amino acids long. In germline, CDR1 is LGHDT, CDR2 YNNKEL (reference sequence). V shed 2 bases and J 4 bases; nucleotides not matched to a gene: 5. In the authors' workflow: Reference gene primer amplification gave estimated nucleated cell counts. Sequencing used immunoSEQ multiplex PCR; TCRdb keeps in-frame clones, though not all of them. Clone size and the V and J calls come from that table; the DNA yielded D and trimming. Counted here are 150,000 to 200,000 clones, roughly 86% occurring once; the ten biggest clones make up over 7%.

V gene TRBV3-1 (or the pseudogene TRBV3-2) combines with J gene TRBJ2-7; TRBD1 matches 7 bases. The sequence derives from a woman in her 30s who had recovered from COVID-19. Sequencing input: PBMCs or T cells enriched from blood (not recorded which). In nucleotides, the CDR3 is TGTGCCAGCAGCCAACGACAGGGTCGGTACGAGCAGTACTTC. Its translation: CASSQRQGRYEQYF.